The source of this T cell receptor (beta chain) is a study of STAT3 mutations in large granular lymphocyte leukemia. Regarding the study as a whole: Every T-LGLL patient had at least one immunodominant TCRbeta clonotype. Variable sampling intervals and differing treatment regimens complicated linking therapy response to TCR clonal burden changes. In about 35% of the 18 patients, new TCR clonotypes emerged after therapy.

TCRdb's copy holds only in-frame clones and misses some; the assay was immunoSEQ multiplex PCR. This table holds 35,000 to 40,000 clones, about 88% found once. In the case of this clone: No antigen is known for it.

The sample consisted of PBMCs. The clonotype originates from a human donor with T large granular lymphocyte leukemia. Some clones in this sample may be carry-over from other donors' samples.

CDR3 coding DNA: TGCGCCAGCAGCGGGATAGCGGGGGGCCTTCCAGATACGCAGTATTTT. It yields the protein CASSGIAGGLPDTQYF. This chain links TRBV5-1 with TRBJ2-3, with 10 bases fitting TRBD2. This CDR3 has 16 amino acids. CDR1 and CDR2 (germline): SGHRS, YFSETQ. V was clipped by 4 bases and J by 4 bases; unmatched bases: 9. The full variable domain, in which reference TRBV5-1 and TRBJ2-3 provide the parts outside the CDR3, is KAGVTQTPRYLIKTRGQQVTLSCSPISGHRSVSWYQQTPGQGLQFLFEYFSETQRNKGNFPGRFSGRQFSNSRSEMNVSTLELGDSALYLCASSGIAGGLPDTQYFGPGTRLTVL.